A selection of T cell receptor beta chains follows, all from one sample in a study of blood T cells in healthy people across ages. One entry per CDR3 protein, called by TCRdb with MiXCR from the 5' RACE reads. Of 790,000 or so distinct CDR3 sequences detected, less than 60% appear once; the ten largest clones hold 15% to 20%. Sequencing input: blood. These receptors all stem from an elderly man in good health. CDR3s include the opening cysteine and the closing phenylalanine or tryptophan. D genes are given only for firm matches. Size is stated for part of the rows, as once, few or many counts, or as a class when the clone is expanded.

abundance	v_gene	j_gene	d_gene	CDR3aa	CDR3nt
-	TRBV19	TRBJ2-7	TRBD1	CASSTAGTGVYEQYF	TGTGCCAGTAGTACCGCCGGGACAGGGGTCTACGAGCAGTACTTC
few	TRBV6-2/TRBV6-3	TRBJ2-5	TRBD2	CASSYEREGQETQYF	TGTGCCAGCAGTTACGAGCGGGAGGGACAAGAGACCCAGTACTTC
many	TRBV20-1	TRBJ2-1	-	CSARRDGGSYNEQFF	TGCAGTGCCCGAAGGGACGGTGGCTCCTACAATGAGCAGTTCTTC
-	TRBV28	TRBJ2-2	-	CASLGTQTGELFF	TGTGCCAGCTTAGGGACACAAACCGGGGAGCTGTTTTTT
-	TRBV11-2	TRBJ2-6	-	CASSIWGRASGANVLTF	TGTGCCAGCAGCATATGGGGCAGAGCCTCTGGGGCCAACGTCCTGACTTTC
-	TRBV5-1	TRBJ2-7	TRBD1	CASSSGTGWGYEQYF	TGCGCCAGCAGCTCGGGGACAGGGTGGGGGTACGAGCAGTACTTC
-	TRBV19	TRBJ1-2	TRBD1	CASRFRDSRPNYGYTF	TGTGCCAGTCGATTCCGGGACAGCCGACCTAACTATGGCTACACCTTC
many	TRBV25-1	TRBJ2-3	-	CATSASTDTQYF	TGTGCCACCAGCGCCAGCACAGATACGCAGTATTTT
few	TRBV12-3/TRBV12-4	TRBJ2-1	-	CASMARSGSSYNEQFF	TGTGCCAGCATGGCTCGGAGCGGCAGCTCCTACAATGAGCAGTTCTTC
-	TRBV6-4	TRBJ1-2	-	CASSDSGESKPPYGYTF	TGTGCCAGCAGTGACTCGGGAGAGTCCAAACCCCCCTATGGCTACACCTTC
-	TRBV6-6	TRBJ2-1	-	CASVKTLTAYEQFF	TGTGCCAGCGTGAAAACACTTACCGCCTACGAGCAGTTCTTC
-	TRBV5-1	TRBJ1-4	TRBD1	CASSVDRRNEKLFF	TGCGCCAGCAGCGTGGACAGGAGGAATGAAAAACTGTTTTTT
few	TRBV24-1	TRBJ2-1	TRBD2	CATSDWGTSGNEQFF	TGTGCCACCAGTGATTGGGGGACTAGCGGTAATGAGCAGTTCTTC
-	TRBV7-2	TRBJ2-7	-	CASSLNRAGEQYF	TGTGCCAGCAGCTTGAACAGGGCTGGAGAGCAGTACTTC
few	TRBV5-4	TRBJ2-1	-	CATQTVGRSYNEQFF	TGTGCCACCCAGACCGTAGGGCGCTCCTACAATGAGCAGTTCTTC
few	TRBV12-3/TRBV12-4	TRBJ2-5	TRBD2	CASSPGLAGVLETQYF	TGTGCCAGCAGTCCCGGACTAGCGGGAGTTCTAGAGACCCAGTACTTC
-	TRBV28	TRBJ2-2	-	CASSTRAGIVTGELFF	TGTGCCAGCAGTACCCGGGCAGGGATTGTCACCGGGGAGCTGTTTTTT
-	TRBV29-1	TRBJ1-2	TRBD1	CSVEDRSRGYTF	TGCAGCGTTGAGGACAGGTCCCGCGGCTACACCTTC
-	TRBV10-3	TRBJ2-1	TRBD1	CAISGPDRGPFNYEQFF	TGTGCCATCAGTGGGCCAGACAGGGGGCCCTTTAACTATGAGCAGTTCTTC
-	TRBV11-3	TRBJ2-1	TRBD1	CASSQPGQSNEQFF	TGTGCCAGCAGCCAACCGGGACAGAGCAATGAGCAGTTCTTC
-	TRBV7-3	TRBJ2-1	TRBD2	CASSFRPGLASHDEQFF	TGTGCCAGCAGCTTTCGGCCGGGACTAGCAAGCCACGATGAGCAGTTCTTC
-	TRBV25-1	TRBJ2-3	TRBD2	CASSDFRGLAADTQYF	TGTGCCAGCAGTGATTTCAGGGGACTAGCGGCGGATACGCAGTATTTT